The present entry profiles one T cell receptor (beta chain) with its context. Its specificity is unknown. This entry comes from a study of cytomegalovirus exposure and HLA in healthy donors. Study-wide background: A prior study identified 90 million to 120 million unique TCR beta sequences from 150 million to 200 million T cells. Study-level points and caveats: Most subjects had HLA-A and HLA-B alleles reportedly predicted accurately by TCR beta sequences.

PCR employed 60 Vbeta and 13 Jbeta primers. This table comes from immunoSEQ multiplex PCR, and its TCRdb copy is limited to in-frame clones, with some not included. The table records around 160,000 clones, about 63% of them present only once. The clonotype comes from a middle-aged woman in good health and CMV-seropositive. Material: PBMCs.

The CDR3 loop is CASSPDRGGEAFF. The CDR3 bases are TGTGCCAGCAGTCCGGACAGGGGAGGTGAAGCTTTCTTT. The V call is TRBV2, the J call TRBJ1-1; TRBD1 agrees at 9 bases. Germline V gene data show CDR1 as SNHLY and CDR2 as FYNNEI. CDR3 length: 13 amino acids. The J segment lost 7 bases and the V segment lost 5 bases, leaving 5 bases of the junction unmatched.